This is a list of T cell receptor beta chains from one sample in a study of blood T cell repertoires in COVID-19. Repertoires were generated with immunoSEQ multiplex PCR, while TCRdb's copy carries only in-frame clones and drops some. The table includes about 180,000 clones, 88% detected once. Input material: peripheral blood. The receptors originated from a woman aged 30 to 39 with acute or convalescent COVID-19. Both conserved end residues are part of each CDR3. D genes are given only for firm matches. Clone size is given for some rows only: seen once, a few or many times, or a class if the clone is expanded.

clone size | J gene | V gene | D gene | CDR3 DNA | CDR3 protein
NA | TRBJ1-2 | TRBV4-2 | NA | TGTGCCAGCAGCCAAAGGCGGTATGGCTACACCTTC | CASSQRRYGYTF
NA | TRBJ2-5 | TRBV18 | TRBD1 | TGTGCCAGCTCTCAGGGGGTTAGAGAGACCCAGTACTTC | CASSQGVRETQYF
NA | TRBJ1-3 | TRBV5-1 | TRBD1 | TGCGCCAGCAGCTTGGCCACAGGGGCGGCTGGAAACACCATATATTTT | CASSLATGAAGNTIYF
NA | TRBJ2-5 | TRBV5-8 | TRBD1 | TGTGCCAGCAGCCCCCAGGGGGCGAGTGTGCAAGAGACCCAGTACTTC | CASSPQGASVQETQYF
NA | TRBJ2-1 | TRBV5-4 | TRBD2 | TGTGCCAGCCGGGGGGGCAGCTCCTACAATGAGCAGTTCTTC | CASRGGSSYNEQFF
NA | TRBJ2-7 | TRBV28 | TRBD1 | TGTGCCAGCCTGGACAGGGACTACGAGCAGTACTTC | CASLDRDYEQYF
NA | TRBJ2-1 | TRBV2 | NA | TGTGCCAGCAGTGGGGATACTAGCTTCGGTGAGCAGTTCTTC | CASSGDTSFGEQFF
NA | TRBJ2-2 | TRBV15 | TRBD1 | TGTGCCACCACCCCGGGACAGGGAAACTACAAGGACGGGGAGCTGTTTTTT | CATTPGQGNYKDGELFF
NA | TRBJ2-7 | TRBV28 | NA | TGTGCCAGCAGCAGTTCCTACGAGCAGTACTTC | CASSSSYEQYF
NA | TRBJ2-5 | TRBV7-9 | NA | TGTGCCAGCAGCTCTCCCCCACTGACCCAGTACTTC | CASSSPPLTQYF
NA | TRBJ2-5 | TRBV7-8 | NA | TGTGCCAGCAGCCTACCTACCGACAGCCTGAGAGAGACCCAGTACTTC | CASSLPTDSLRETQYF
few | TRBJ2-3 | TRBV28 | TRBD2 | TGTGCCAGCAGTTACCCTAGCGGACTCACAGATACGCAGTATTTT | CASSYPSGLTDTQYF
NA | TRBJ2-5 | TRBV6-6 | NA | TGTGCCAGCAGTTACGACGGAGTTTACCAAGAGACCCAGTACTTC | CASSYDGVYQETQYF
NA | TRBJ2-5 | TRBV7-2 | TRBD2 | TGTGCCAGCAGCTGGGGGGGGGAAGAGACCCAGTACTTC | CASSWGGEETQYF
NA | TRBJ2-3 | TRBV7-9 | TRBD2 | TGTGCCAGCAGCTTGGCTAGCGGGAGAGGAGATACGCAGTATTTT | CASSLASGRGDTQYF
NA | TRBJ1-3 | TRBV5-5 | NA | TGTGCCAGCAGCTTAGCGAACACCATATATTTT | CASSLANTIYF
NA | TRBJ2-1 | TRBV11-2 | NA | TGTGCCAGCAGGTCGACTCTCTTCTCCTACAATGAGCAGTTCTTC | CASRSTLFSYNEQFF
NA | TRBJ2-3 | TRBV9 | NA | TGTGCCAGCAGCGTTTGGGGGGCAGATACGCAGTATTTT | CASSVWGADTQYF
NA | TRBJ2-1 | TRBV2 | TRBD1 | TGTGCCAGCAGTACAGACAGGGGCAATGAGCAGTTCTTC | CASSTDRGNEQFF
NA | TRBJ1-4 | TRBV18 | TRBD1 | TGTGCCAGCTCAGGGACAGGAGAGGTTCGCCTAAATGAAAAACTGTTTTTT | CASSGTGEVRLNEKLFF
NA | TRBJ1-1 | TRBV10-3 | NA | TGTGCCATCAGTGAGTCTGGAGGCCGAGCTTTCTTT | CAISESGGRAFF
NA | TRBJ2-7 | TRBV13 | TRBD1 | TGTGCCAGCAGCCCACCGGGGACAGGAGCCTACGAGCAGTACTTC | CASSPPGTGAYEQYF
NA | TRBJ1-2 | TRBV28 | NA | TGTGCCAGCAGGCGGGCCCCGAACTTTGGCTACACCTTC | CASRRAPNFGYTF
NA | TRBJ2-1 | TRBV2 | NA | TGTGCCAGCAGGGAGGGAGGCTACAATGAGCAGTTCTTC | CASREGGYNEQFF
NA | TRBJ1-6 | TRBV6-5 | NA | TGTGCCAGCAGTTACCGATCAACTCACTATAATTCACCCCTCCACTTT | CASSYRSTHYNSPLHF
NA | TRBJ2-7 | TRBV10-2 | TRBD1 | TGCGCCAGCGCCCGGGACAGGGCGGTAGAGCAGTACTTC | CASARDRAVEQYF
NA | TRBJ2-1 | TRBV7-8 | NA | TGTGCCAGCAGCCAAGGACGGACCGGGACTCTCTACAATGAGCAGTTCTTC | CASSQGRTGTLYNEQFF
NA | TRBJ2-5 | TRBV28 | NA | TGTGCCAGCAGTCCCTTCGCGGGCCAAGAGACCCAGTACTTC | CASSPFAGQETQYF
NA | TRBJ2-1 | TRBV27 | NA | TGTGCCAGCAGTTTAATGGGGCTCGGATCGCAGTTCTTC | CASSLMGLGSQFF
NA | TRBJ2-5 | TRBV10-2 | TRBD2 | TGCGCCAGCAGGGCCGGGACTAGCGAAGAGACCCAGTACTTC | CASRAGTSEETQYF
NA | TRBJ2-3 | TRBV10-3 | NA | TGTGCCATCAACCCCAATGAGCAGGGTAGTACGCAGTATTTT | CAINPNEQGSTQYF
NA | TRBJ2-6 | TRBV5-1 | NA | TGCGCCAGCAGTTTCACCTACTCTGGGGCCAACGTCCTGACTTTC | CASSFTYSGANVLTF
NA | TRBJ2-3 | TRBV27 | TRBD1 | TGTGCCAGCAGACCGGGACAGCGCTCAAATCCTGAACACACAGATACGCAGTATTTT | CASRPGQRSNPEHTDTQYF
NA | TRBJ2-1 | TRBV4-2 | TRBD2 | TGTGCCAGCAGCCCCGGTAGCGGGTCCTTCTTC | CASSPGSGSFF
NA | TRBJ1-1 | TRBV12-5 | NA | TGTGCTAGTGGTTCCCCCGGCCTTACAGGTGCCACTGAAGCTTTCTTT | CASGSPGLTGATEAFF
NA | TRBJ1-4 | TRBV7-9 | NA | TGTGCCAGCACCCCTCAAGACAAGGGGAAAGAAAAACTGTTTTTT | CASTPQDKGKEKLFF
NA | TRBJ2-1 | TRBV11-3 | NA | TGTGCCAGCAGCCACGGACAGTTCTATGAGCAGTTCTTC | CASSHGQFYEQFF
NA | TRBJ1-1 | TRBV13 | NA | TGTGCCAGCAGCCCACCCGGCACTGAAGCTTTCTTT | CASSPPGTEAFF
NA | TRBJ2-7 | TRBV30 | TRBD2 | TGTGCCTGGAGTGTAAGAGCGGGGTTCGAGCAGTACTTC | CAWSVRAGFEQYF
NA | TRBJ2-3 | TRBV4-2 | NA | TGTGCCAGCAGCAAATACAGGGCCGATACGCAGTATTTT | CASSKYRADTQYF
once | TRBJ1-6 | TRBV27 | NA | TGTGCCAGCTCGGGAAGAAATAATTCACCCCTCCACTTT | CASSGRNNSPLHF
NA | TRBJ1-2 | TRBV5-1 | NA | TGCGCCAGCAGGGACACAGGGTTGGACTATGGCTACACCTTC | CASRDTGLDYGYTF
NA | TRBJ2-3 | TRBV9 | TRBD2 | TGTGCCAGCAGCAAGAATGGGGAGGGCGTGGATACGCAGTATTTT | CASSKNGEGVDTQYF
NA | TRBJ1-6 | TRBV6-5 | NA | TGTGCCAGCAGTTACGCAGAATATAATTCACCCCTCCACTTT | CASSYAEYNSPLHF
NA | TRBJ1-1 | TRBV12-3/TRBV12-4 | TRBD1 | TGTGCCAGCAGAGGACAGGTCGACACTGAAGCTTTCTTT | CASRGQVDTEAFF
NA | TRBJ2-1 | TRBV19 | TRBD1 | TGTGCCAGTAGTATCAGGGGGCGCATTTATGAGCAGTTCTTC | CASSIRGRIYEQFF
NA | TRBJ1-4 | TRBV5-4 | TRBD1 | TGTGCCAGCAGCTTTGGGACAGGGGATGAAAAACTGTTTTTT | CASSFGTGDEKLFF
NA | TRBJ2-2 | TRBV2 | NA | TGTGCCAGCGGTCGTGGGCTAGCGGGGGAGCTGTTTTTT | CASGRGLAGELFF
NA | TRBJ1-6 | TRBV2 | NA | TGTGCCAGCAGTGGGGGGGGGACGGCATTTTCACCCCTCCACTTT | CASSGGGTAFSPLHF
NA | TRBJ2-3 | TRBV5-1 | NA | TGCGCCAGCACCCGTAGTACCCTAGGAGAAGATACGCAGTATTTT | CASTRSTLGEDTQYF
NA | TRBJ2-3 | TRBV5-8 | NA | TGTGCCAGCAGCTTTGCTTTAGGGGGAGATACGCAGTATTTT | CASSFALGGDTQYF
NA | TRBJ2-5 | TRBV5-4 | NA | TGTGCCGTACAACACAGGGGAGGAGGGGAGACCCAGTACTTC | CAVQHRGGGETQYF
NA | TRBJ1-2 | TRBV5-4 | NA | TGTGCCAGCAGCCGTACTAGTGGAGCTAACTATGGCTACACCTTC | CASSRTSGANYGYTF
NA | TRBJ2-3 | TRBV6-5 | NA | TGTGCCAGCCTTGGGCCCCGGTTAGGAGATACGCAGTATTTT | CASLGPRLGDTQYF